Below are 15 T cell receptor beta chains sequenced from a single sample in a study of OX40 agonist ivuxolimab in advanced cancers. Some clones are missing from TCRdb's copy, which holds only in-frame ones; the method was immunoSEQ multiplex PCR. The sample contains tens of thousands of clones, about four fifths of which appear only once. Sequencing used CD4+ or CD8+ T cells sorted from blood, obtained in a trial of the OX40 agonist ivuxolimab. The receptors originated from an adult with an advanced solid tumor such as melanoma, head and neck, liver or kidney cancer.

V usage is TRBV7-2 and J usage is TRBJ2-7, with 11 bases that match TRBD2. Germline V gives CDR1 SGHTA, CDR2 FQGNSA. The trim removed 3 bases at V and 4 bases at J, leaving 5 bases unmatched. This CDR3 spans 15 amino acids. The CDR3, as DNA: TGTGCCAGCAGCTTCACCGGGACTAGCGGATACGAGCAGTACTTC. As protein: CASSFTGTSGYEQYF.

The chain uses TRBV5-1 and TRBJ1-2, with TRBD1 identical over 11 bases. The germline gives CDR1 SGHRS, CDR2 YFSETQ. This CDR3 has 15 amino acids. V gave up 5 bases and J gave up 8 bases; unmatched junction bases: 11. CDR3 DNA sequence: TGCGCCAGCAGTCTTATGCCGGGACAGGGGGGCGGCTACACCTTC. As protein: CASSLMPGQGGGYTF.

This clone was seen a single time. V is TRBV7-3 and J is TRBJ1-1, with D perhaps TRBD1 (6 bases). The CDR3 has 14 amino acids. Germline V lookup: CDR1 SGHTA, CDR2 FQGTGA. With 2 bases removed from V and 4 bases from J, the gap between germline ends came to 11 bases. CDR3 sequence reads: CASSLVGGGTEAFF. For the CDR3, the DNA is TGTGCCAGCAGCTTAGTAGGAGGGGGCACTGAAGCTTTCTTT.

This chain links TRBV19 with TRBJ2-5; no clear D gene. There are 13 residues in the CDR3. Trimming left V 5 bases short and J 2 bases short, with 9 bases between. In germline, CDR1 is LNHDA, CDR2 SQIVND (reference sequence). The CDR3 is CASSPGMQETQYF. In DNA form, the CDR3 reads TGTGCCAGTAGTCCTGGGATGCAAGAGACCCAGTACTTC.

The genes are TRBV6-5 and TRBJ2-3; unclear D gene. Germline values: CDR1 MNHEY, CDR2 SVGAGI. This CDR3 is 14 amino acids long. The V end was cut by 3 bases, the J end by 2 bases, with 9 bases between. DNA of the CDR3: TGTGCCAGCAGTTATGGAGTGGTCACAGATACGCAGTATTTT. Its protein is CASSYGVVTDTQYF.

The chain is built from TRBV10-3 and TRBJ1-1; D is possibly TRBD1 (5 bases). The CDR3 contains 13 residues. V lost 10 bases and J lost 1, with 13 bases in between. Germline values: CDR1 ENHRY, CDR2 SYGVKD. CDR3 DNA: TGTGCCACGGGGGGGGTAGAGAACACTGAAGCTTTCTTT. Its protein is CATGGVENTEAFF.

The CDR3 loop is CASSFRDTHSYEQYF. In DNA form, the CDR3 reads TGCGCCAGCAGCTTCCGGGACACCCACTCCTACGAGCAGTACTTC. This chain connects TRBV5-1 to TRBJ2-7, with D perhaps matching TRBD1 (6 bases). Germline V gene sequence: CDR1 SGHRS, CDR2 YFSETQ. The V and J ends lost 2 bases and 0 bases respectively, with 12 bases between them. The length of the CDR3 is 15 residues.

The chain uses TRBV5-1 and TRBJ2-5; 11 bases agree with TRBD2. The CDR3 has 15 residues. Germline loops: CDR1 SGHRS, CDR2 YFSETQ. J was trimmed by 2 bases and V by 4 bases; bases with no gene match: 4. This chain's CDR3 is CASSPGTSGQETQYF. The DNA for the CDR3 is TGCGCCAGCAGCCCTGGGACTAGCGGACAAGAGACCCAGTACTTC.

The V call is TRBV5-1, the J call TRBJ2-7, with D perhaps TRBD1 (6 bases). The CDR3 is 15 amino acids. Germline CDR1 and CDR2: SGHRS and YFSETQ. V lost 2 bases and J lost 0, with 12 bases in between. CDR3 protein: CASSLQTGSSYEQYF. The DNA for the CDR3 is TGCGCCAGCAGCTTACAGACAGGAAGCTCCTACGAGCAGTACTTC.

The chain uses TRBV30 and TRBJ1-1; the match to TRBD1 covers 8 bases. The CDR3 spans 11 residues. J lost 10 bases, V lost 2 bases, and 3 bases had no gene match. The germline V gene has CDR1 GTSNPN and CDR2 SVGIG (reference sequence). The CDR3 DNA reads as TGTGCCTGGAGTAATGACAGGGGAGCTTTCTTT. Translation gives CAWSNDRGAFF.

This chain connects TRBV15 to TRBJ2-2, with D unresolved. The CDR3 spans 15 residues. V gave up 1 base and J gave up 4 bases, with 10 bases separating them. Germline loops: CDR1 LNHNV, CDR2 YYDKDF (reference sequence). CDR3 sequence (DNA): TGTGCCACCAGCAGAGGGCAGACGAGCACCGGGGAGCTGTTTTTT. Translating it yields CATSRGQTSTGELFF.

The rearrangement links TRBV29-1 to TRBJ1-2, with D uncertain. The CDR3 is 13 residues long. Trimming took 2 bases from V and 3 from J, leaving 10 bases between them. CDR1 and CDR2 from the germline V gene are SQVTM and ANQGSEA. CDR3 protein: CSVENPGYYGYTF. Here the CDR3 DNA reads TGCAGCGTTGAAAACCCAGGATACTATGGCTACACCTTC.

V usage is TRBV27 and J usage is TRBJ2-1; TRBD2 aligns across 10 bases. Per germline, CDR1 MNHEY and CDR2 SMNVEV (reference sequence). This CDR3 region has 16 residues. V was pared by 5 bases and J by 4 bases, with 8 bases of the junction left unmatched. The DNA for the CDR3 is TGTGCCAGCAGTCCCTTAGCGGGGGGAGGATACAATGAGCAGTTCTTC. Amino acid sequence: CASSPLAGGGYNEQFF.

This clone was observed once. The genes are TRBV6-5 and TRBJ2-1; D uncertain. The CDR3 spans 15 residues. The V end was cut by 5 bases, the J end by 7 bases, with 18 bases between. Germline V gives CDR1 MNHEY, CDR2 SVGAGI. The DNA of the CDR3 is TGTGCCAGCAGTCGCTCCGGTCTGCCTCGGAATGAGCAGTTCTTC. It is translated as CASSRSGLPRNEQFF.

This clone was counted a single time. J is TRBJ1-2 and V is TRBV7-2; D might be TRBD1 (5 bases). CDR1 and CDR2 from the germline V gene are SGHTA and FQGNSA. This CDR3 spans 16 amino acids. Trimming took 1 base from V and 4 from J, leaving 16 bases between them. In DNA form, the CDR3 reads TGTGCCAGCAGCTTAGGGGCGAGGGGAGCGGGCTATGGCTACACCTTC. It is translated as CASSLGARGAGYGYTF.